This is a list of T cell receptor beta chains from one sample in a study of cytomegalovirus exposure and HLA in healthy donors. Libraries were prepared by immunoSEQ multiplex PCR; TCRdb keeps only in-frame clonotypes and omits some of them. Of about 140,000 clones detected, about three quarters appear once; the ten largest clones hold 6.8%. The source material was PBMCs. These TCRs come from a man aged 35-49 years in good health and CMV-seropositive. Each CDR3 is given with its conserved first and last residue. Each record gives: clone size, V gene, D gene, J gene, CDR3 protein, CDR3 DNA. A D gene is named only where the DNA matches it firmly. A clone size is listed for some rows: how often the clone was seen (once, few, many), or a class if it is expanded.

clone size: -
V gene: TRBV30
D gene: -
J gene: TRBJ1-3
CDR3 protein: CAWSYDWVSSGNTIYF
CDR3 DNA: TGTGCCTGGAGTTATGACTGGGTGAGCTCTGGAAACACCATATATTTT

clone size: -
V gene: TRBV7-9
D gene: TRBD1
J gene: TRBJ2-2
CDR3 protein: CAGNRGNTGELFF
CDR3 DNA: TGTGCCGGTAACAGGGGGAACACCGGGGAGCTGTTTTTT

clone size: -
V gene: TRBV19
D gene: TRBD1
J gene: TRBJ2-7
CDR3 protein: CASSRTGGSYEQYF
CDR3 DNA: TGTGCCAGTAGTCGGACAGGGGGCTCCTACGAGCAGTACTTC

clone size: few
V gene: TRBV15
D gene: TRBD1
J gene: TRBJ2-7
CDR3 protein: CATSRVSRDRGRGEQYF
CDR3 DNA: TGTGCCACCAGCAGAGTTAGCCGGGACAGGGGGCGCGGCGAGCAGTACTTC

clone size: once
V gene: TRBV7-2
D gene: TRBD1
J gene: TRBJ2-4
CDR3 protein: CASTLTGTGKNIQYF
CDR3 DNA: TGTGCCAGCACCCTTACCGGGACAGGAAAAAACATTCAGTACTTC

clone size: -
V gene: TRBV4-1
D gene: -
J gene: TRBJ1-4
CDR3 protein: CASSYSGAATNEKLFF
CDR3 DNA: TGCGCCAGCAGCTATTCAGGGGCTGCAACTAATGAAAAACTGTTTTTT

clone size: -
V gene: TRBV10-3
D gene: -
J gene: TRBJ1-1
CDR3 protein: CAISDGTQGGTEAFF
CDR3 DNA: TGTGCCATCAGTGACGGGACCCAAGGGGGCACTGAAGCTTTCTTT

clone size: -
V gene: TRBV4-2
D gene: TRBD2
J gene: TRBJ2-5
CDR3 protein: CASSPRGEREETQYF
CDR3 DNA: TGTGCCAGCAGCCCCCGGGGGGAGAGAGAAGAGACCCAGTACTTC

clone size: -
V gene: TRBV19
D gene: -
J gene: TRBJ1-1
CDR3 protein: CASAVITGTLNTEAFF
CDR3 DNA: TGTGCCAGCGCGGTTATCACAGGGACGTTGAACACTGAAGCTTTCTTT

clone size: -
V gene: TRBV4-3
D gene: -
J gene: TRBJ2-7
CDR3 protein: CASSQDYNGFYEQYF
CDR3 DNA: TGCGCCAGCAGCCAAGATTATAACGGTTTTTACGAGCAGTACTTC

clone size: -
V gene: TRBV30
D gene: -
J gene: TRBJ2-2
CDR3 protein: CAWGSQGANTGELFF
CDR3 DNA: TGTGCCTGGGGATCACAGGGTGCGAACACCGGGGAGCTGTTTTTT

clone size: -
V gene: TRBV27
D gene: -
J gene: TRBJ1-5
CDR3 protein: CASSLRDQPQHF
CDR3 DNA: TGTGCCAGCAGTTTACGGGATCAGCCCCAGCATTTT

clone size: -
V gene: TRBV7-9
D gene: TRBD1
J gene: TRBJ1-4
CDR3 protein: CASTPSTGTNEKLFF
CDR3 DNA: TGTGCCAGCACCCCATCGACAGGGACTAATGAAAAACTGTTTTTT

clone size: -
V gene: TRBV9
D gene: -
J gene: TRBJ2-7
CDR3 protein: CASSVSGDEQYF
CDR3 DNA: TGTGCCAGCAGCGTTTCGGGGGACGAGCAGTACTTC

clone size: -
V gene: TRBV7-9
D gene: -
J gene: TRBJ2-1
CDR3 protein: CASSFGQVLFYNEQFF
CDR3 DNA: TGTGCCAGCAGCTTTGGGCAGGTCCTCTTCTACAATGAGCAGTTCTTC

clone size: few
V gene: TRBV7-2
D gene: TRBD1
J gene: TRBJ1-2
CDR3 protein: CASRFTGTGTFDGGYTF
CDR3 DNA: TGTGCCAGCAGGTTTACCGGGACAGGGACCTTCGATGGAGGCTACACCTTC

clone size: -
V gene: TRBV30
D gene: -
J gene: TRBJ2-7
CDR3 protein: CAQGTYEQYF
CDR3 DNA: TGTGCCCAGGGGACCTACGAGCAGTACTTC

clone size: -
V gene: TRBV14
D gene: -
J gene: TRBJ1-1
CDR3 protein: CASSPLTGKNTEAFF
CDR3 DNA: TGTGCCAGCAGCCCCCTAACAGGGAAGAACACTGAAGCTTTCTTT

clone size: -
V gene: TRBV5-1
D gene: -
J gene: TRBJ1-1
CDR3 protein: CASIQNPGLGSNTEAFF
CDR3 DNA: TGCGCCAGCATACAGAATCCCGGGTTGGGGAGTAACACTGAAGCTTTCTTT

clone size: -
V gene: TRBV2
D gene: TRBD1
J gene: TRBJ2-2
CDR3 protein: CASRTGGANTGELFF
CDR3 DNA: TGTGCCAGCAGGACAGGGGGCGCGAACACCGGGGAGCTGTTTTTT

clone size: -
V gene: TRBV7-8
D gene: TRBD1
J gene: TRBJ2-7
CDR3 protein: CASSLSSGAGGYEQYF
CDR3 DNA: TGTGCCAGCAGCTTAAGCTCTGGGGCAGGGGGCTACGAGCAGTACTTC

clone size: -
V gene: TRBV4-1
D gene: -
J gene: TRBJ2-7
CDR3 protein: CASSQERVVGTPYEQYF
CDR3 DNA: TGCGCCAGCAGCCAAGAACGGGTGGTCGGGACTCCCTACGAGCAGTACTTC

clone size: -
V gene: TRBV4-3
D gene: -
J gene: TRBJ1-4
CDR3 protein: CASSQAGLANEKLFF
CDR3 DNA: TGCGCCAGCAGCCAAGCAGGGTTGGCTAATGAAAAACTGTTTTTT

clone size: -
V gene: TRBV5-1
D gene: -
J gene: TRBJ2-7
CDR3 protein: CASTRASGLPYEQYF
CDR3 DNA: TGCGCCAGCACCCGTGCCTCGGGTCTTCCCTACGAGCAGTACTTC

clone size: -
V gene: TRBV5-1
D gene: -
J gene: TRBJ1-2
CDR3 protein: CASSLEGRENYGYTF
CDR3 DNA: TGCGCCAGCAGCTTGGAGGGCAGGGAAAACTATGGCTACACCTTC

clone size: -
V gene: TRBV11-2
D gene: -
J gene: TRBJ1-2
CDR3 protein: CASSLSTSSGYTF
CDR3 DNA: TGTGCCAGCAGCTTATCTACGTCGAGCGGCTACACCTTC

clone size: -
V gene: TRBV28
D gene: -
J gene: TRBJ1-6
CDR3 protein: CASSFSSGVPVEPLHF
CDR3 DNA: TGTGCCAGCAGTTTCAGTTCAGGGGTCCCCGTTGAGCCCCTCCACTTT

clone size: -
V gene: TRBV30
D gene: TRBD1
J gene: TRBJ1-6
CDR3 protein: CACRDSYNSPLHF
CDR3 DNA: TGTGCCTGTCGGGACAGCTATAATTCACCCCTCCACTTT

clone size: once
V gene: TRBV7-3
D gene: TRBD1
J gene: TRBJ2-2
CDR3 protein: CASSPTGGNTGELFF
CDR3 DNA: TGTGCCAGCAGCCCAACAGGGGGGAACACCGGGGAGCTGTTTTTT

clone size: -
V gene: TRBV7-8
D gene: -
J gene: TRBJ2-5
CDR3 protein: CASSSQYGETQYF
CDR3 DNA: TGTGCCAGCAGCTCCCAGTATGGAGAGACCCAGTACTTC

clone size: -
V gene: TRBV6-1
D gene: -
J gene: TRBJ1-5
CDR3 protein: CASSQSGAQPQHF
CDR3 DNA: TGTGCCAGCAGTCAATCAGGGGCCCAGCCCCAGCATTTT